The T cell receptor beta chain described here comes from a study of blood T cell repertoires in COVID-19. Study in general: Samples of COVID-19 (acute and convalescent) were obtained from the United States, Italy and Spain. T cells, B-cell-depleted T cells, or PBMCs provided the cDNA or gDNA that served as material.

Seattle participants joined during active infection and were tracked over time. Under the authors' procedure: Amplification of reference gene primers provided the estimated nucleated cell counts. Using immunoSEQ multiplex PCR, the repertoire was profiled, and TCRdb retains in-frame clones only, with some absent. V and J calls and clone size are as listed in that table; D and trimming were resolved from the DNA. Of about 250,000 clones listed, 92% are singletons. Trimming took 4 bases from V and 6 from J, leaving 19 bases between them. Germline CDR1 SGHRS, CDR2 YFSETQ. There are 16 residues in the CDR3.

What was sequenced was peripheral blood. The sequence was obtained from a man aged 30 to 39 with COVID-19, enrolled during active disease. J is TRBJ2-2 and V is TRBV5-1, with D unclear. The chain's CDR3 is CASSPRDSRWSGELFF. DNA of the CDR3: TGCGCCAGCAGCCCCCGTGATTCCAGGTGGTCCGGGGAGCTGTTTTTT. The full variable domain, in which reference TRBV5-1 and TRBJ2-2 provide the parts outside the CDR3, is KAGVTQTPRYLIKTRGQQVTLSCSPISGHRSVSWYQQTPGQGLQFLFEYFSETQRNKGNFPGRFSGRQFSNSRSEMNVSTLELGDSALYLCASSPRDSRWSGELFFGEGSRLTVL.